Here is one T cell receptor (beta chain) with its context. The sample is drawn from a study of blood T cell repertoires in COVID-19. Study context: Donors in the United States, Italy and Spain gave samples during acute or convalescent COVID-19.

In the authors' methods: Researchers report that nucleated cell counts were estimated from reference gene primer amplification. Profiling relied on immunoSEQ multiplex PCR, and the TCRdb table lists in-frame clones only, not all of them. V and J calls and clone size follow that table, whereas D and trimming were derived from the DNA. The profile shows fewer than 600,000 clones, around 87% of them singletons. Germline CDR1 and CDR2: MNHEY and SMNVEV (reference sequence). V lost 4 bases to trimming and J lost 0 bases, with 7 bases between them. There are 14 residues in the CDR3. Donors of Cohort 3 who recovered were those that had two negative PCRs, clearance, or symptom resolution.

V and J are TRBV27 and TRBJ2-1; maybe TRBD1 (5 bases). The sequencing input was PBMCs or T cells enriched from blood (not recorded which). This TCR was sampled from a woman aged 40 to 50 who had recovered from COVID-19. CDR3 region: CASSSDSSYNEQFF. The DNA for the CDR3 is TGTGCCAGCAGTTCAGACAGCTCCTACAATGAGCAGTTCTTC.